These T cell receptor beta chains were read from a single sample in a study of blood T cell repertoires in COVID-19. Clones were sequenced by immunoSEQ multiplex PCR, and TCRdb holds only the in-frame ones, with some missing. The data contain roughly 220,000 clones, about 87% of them singletons. The sample comprised PBMCs or T cells enriched from blood (not recorded which). The source is a woman aged 25 to 39 who had recovered from COVID-19. Both conserved end residues are part of each CDR3. D genes are given only for firm matches. Size tells how often a clone was seen (once, few, many) or the class of an expanded clone, and some rows leave it out.

abundance	len	v_gene	j_gene	d_gene	CDR3aa	CDR3nt
NA	12	TRBV29-1	TRBJ1-1	TRBD1	CSVGGQGNEAFF	TGCAGCGTTGGGGGACAGGGTAATGAAGCTTTCTTT
NA	13	TRBV12-3/TRBV12-4	TRBJ1-2	TRBD1	CASSLGQGSGYTF	TGTGCCAGCAGCCTGGGACAGGGAAGTGGCTACACCTTC
few	15	TRBV9	TRBJ2-7	TRBD1	CASSAGTGYSYEQYF	TGTGCCAGCAGCGCCGGGACAGGGTACTCCTACGAGCAGTACTTC
NA	16	TRBV2	TRBJ2-3	TRBD2	CASSEIAGLLTDTQYF	TGTGCCAGCAGTGAAATAGCGGGGCTCCTGACGGATACGCAGTATTTT
NA	12	TRBV2	TRBJ2-2	NA	CASSAGDGELFF	TGTGCCAGCAGTGCAGGCGACGGGGAGCTGTTTTTT
NA	13	TRBV10-3	TRBJ1-5	NA	CAIRDKTNQPQHF	TGTGCCATCAGGGACAAGACCAATCAGCCCCAGCATTTT
NA	13	TRBV7-2	TRBJ1-5	NA	CASSLRAGGPQHF	TGTGCCAGCAGCCTGAGGGCGGGCGGGCCCCAGCATTTT
once	13	TRBV19	TRBJ1-2	NA	CASSIRDRSGYTF	TGTGCCAGTAGTATCCGCGACAGGAGTGGCTACACCTTC
few	16	TRBV11-2	TRBJ1-1	NA	CASSLDQTGRNTEAFF	TGTGCCAGCAGCTTAGACCAGACAGGTCGGAACACTGAAGCTTTCTTT
few	13	TRBV7-9	TRBJ1-2	NA	CAVDPGDNYGYTF	TGTGCCGTGGATCCAGGGGATAACTATGGCTACACCTTC
NA	16	TRBV5-8	TRBJ2-5	TRBD1	CASSPRTGQAQETQYF	TGTGCCAGCAGCCCAAGAACGGGACAGGCACAAGAGACCCAGTACTTC
once	15	TRBV15	TRBJ1-6	NA	CATSRDRADNSPLHF	TGTGCCACCAGCAGAGACAGGGCAGATAATTCACCCCTCCACTTT
NA	13	TRBV29-1	TRBJ2-2	NA	CSVDRMNTGELFF	TGCAGCGTTGACAGGATGAACACCGGGGAGCTGTTTTTT
NA	15	TRBV5-5	TRBJ2-1	NA	CASSPWTVSYNEQFF	TGTGCCAGCAGCCCCTGGACAGTATCCTACAATGAGCAGTTCTTC
NA	15	TRBV11-1	TRBJ1-6	TRBD1	CASSFGQGEGSPLHF	TGTGCCAGCAGCTTTGGGCAGGGGGAAGGTTCACCCCTCCACTTT
NA	15	TRBV6-2/TRBV6-3	TRBJ2-1	TRBD2	CASSNSGGAYNEQFF	TGTGCCAGCAGCAACAGCGGGGGGGCCTACAATGAGCAGTTCTTC
NA	13	TRBV5-1	TRBJ1-2	NA	CASSLDFGLGYTF	TGCGCCAGCAGCTTGGATTTCGGTTTGGGCTACACCTTC
NA	13	TRBV19	TRBJ1-2	TRBD1	CASSFTGGNGYTF	TGTGCCAGTAGTTTTACAGGGGGAAATGGCTACACCTTC
NA	14	TRBV5-1	TRBJ1-1	NA	CASSPDSQNTEAFF	TGCGCCAGCAGCCCGGACTCCCAGAACACTGAAGCTTTCTTT
once	15	TRBV4-1	TRBJ1-2	NA	CASSQTPGARDGYTF	TGCGCCAGCAGCCAAACACCAGGGGCGAGGGATGGCTACACCTTC
NA	12	TRBV12-5	TRBJ1-5	NA	CASGLLNQPQHF	TGTGCTAGTGGCCTCCTCAATCAGCCCCAGCATTTT
once	18	TRBV4-3	TRBJ1-3	NA	CASSQVISPVGAGNTIYF	TGCGCCAGCAGCCAAGTTATATCCCCTGTGGGCGCGGGAAACACCATATATTTT
NA	13	TRBV12-3/TRBV12-4	TRBJ1-2	TRBD1	CASSPGQGSGYTF	TGTGCCAGCAGCCCGGGACAGGGGAGCGGCTACACCTTC
once	15	TRBV19	TRBJ1-4	TRBD1	CASSPGDRGDEKLFF	TGTGCCAGTAGTCCCGGAGACAGGGGGGACGAAAAACTGTTTTTT
NA	17	TRBV19	TRBJ2-1	TRBD2	CASSDSGGSPSYNEQFF	TGTGCCAGTAGTGACAGCGGGGGGTCGCCCAGTTACAATGAGCAGTTCTTC
NA	14	TRBV27	TRBJ2-4	NA	CASSLEGDRDIQYF	TGTGCCAGCAGTTTAGAGGGAGATAGGGACATTCAGTACTTC
NA	14	TRBV19	TRBJ2-1	TRBD2	CASSASGGYNEQFF	TGTGCCAGTAGTGCTAGCGGGGGGTATAATGAGCAGTTCTTC
NA	16	TRBV7-9	TRBJ2-7	TRBD1	CASSLFDREFYHEQYF	TGTGCCAGCAGCTTGTTTGACAGGGAATTTTACCACGAGCAGTACTTC
NA	17	TRBV5-6	TRBJ2-7	NA	CASSPAGGRYNSYEQYF	TGTGCCAGCAGCCCGGCCGGGGGTCGATATAACTCCTACGAGCAGTACTTC
NA	17	TRBV5-1	TRBJ1-2	NA	CASSLEGGRDSNYGYTF	TGCGCCAGCAGCTTGGAAGGCGGCAGGGATTCGAACTATGGCTACACCTTC
NA	16	TRBV19	TRBJ1-5	TRBD1	CASNLDRRGLNQPQHF	TGTGCCAGTAACTTGGACAGGAGGGGCCTAAATCAGCCCCAGCATTTT
NA	14	TRBV5-1	TRBJ2-5	TRBD1	CASSLAGGQETQYF	TGCGCCAGCAGCTTGGCAGGGGGCCAAGAGACCCAGTACTTC
NA	12	TRBV11-2	TRBJ1-5	NA	CASSWGDQPQHF	TGTGCCAGCAGCTGGGGGGATCAGCCCCAGCATTTT
NA	15	TRBV6-5	TRBJ2-4	NA	CASRLRPLAKNIQYF	TGTGCCAGCAGACTTCGCCCCCTAGCCAAAAACATTCAGTACTTC
few	15	TRBV2	TRBJ1-1	NA	CASSAPARMNTEAFF	TGTGCCAGCAGTGCCCCGGCCAGGATGAACACTGAAGCTTTCTTT
NA	16	TRBV7-2	TRBJ2-3	TRBD2	CASSLVSGGDGDTQYF	TGTGCCAGCAGCTTAGTTAGCGGGGGGGATGGGGATACGCAGTATTTT
NA	11	TRBV29-1	TRBJ2-4	TRBD2	CSVGEGNIQYF	TGCAGCGTTGGGGAGGGAAACATTCAGTACTTC
once	17	TRBV4-3	TRBJ2-7	NA	CASSQDRSDRRSYEQYF	TGCGCCAGCAGCCAAGATAGATCGGACAGACGCTCCTACGAGCAGTACTTC
NA	14	TRBV6-5	TRBJ1-2	TRBD1	CASSPGTGYYGYTF	TGTGCCAGCAGCCCCGGGACAGGCTACTATGGCTACACCTTC
NA	15	TRBV6-5	TRBJ2-7	TRBD2	CASTLAGGNVYEQYF	TGTGCCAGCACTCTAGCGGGGGGTAATGTATACGAGCAGTACTTC
NA	15	TRBV2	TRBJ1-2	NA	CASLGVGFRIDGYTF	TGTGCCAGCTTAGGGGTGGGATTCCGGATAGATGGCTACACCTTC
few	13	TRBV12-3/TRBV12-4	TRBJ1-2	TRBD1	CASSVRDSYGYTF	TGTGCCAGCAGTGTCCGGGACAGCTATGGCTACACCTTC
NA	13	TRBV2	TRBJ2-7	NA	CASSHGVTYEQYF	TGTGCCAGCAGCCACGGGGTAACCTACGAGCAGTACTTC
NA	16	TRBV2	TRBJ1-3	TRBD1	CASSPRTGGLGNTIYF	TGTGCCAGCAGTCCCCGGACAGGGGGCTTAGGAAACACCATATATTTT
NA	15	TRBV6-5	TRBJ2-1	TRBD2	CASSRLAGGYNEQFF	TGTGCCAGCAGTAGACTAGCGGGGGGATACAATGAGCAGTTCTTC
NA	16	TRBV4-3	TRBJ1-1	NA	CASSQELWGRGTEAFF	TGCGCCAGCAGCCAAGAGTTGTGGGGTCGGGGAACTGAAGCTTTCTTT
NA	14	TRBV7-2	TRBJ2-5	NA	CASSLVGGQETQYF	TGTGCCAGCAGCTTAGTCGGGGGTCAAGAGACCCAGTACTTC
NA	15	TRBV19	TRBJ1-5	TRBD1	CASSIRTGLSQPQHF	TGTGCCAGTAGTATAAGGACAGGGTTGAGTCAGCCCCAGCATTTT
NA	17	TRBV5-1	TRBJ2-3	TRBD2	CASSPQPGTSGEDTQYF	TGCGCCAGCAGCCCGCAACCCGGGACTAGCGGGGAAGATACGCAGTATTTT
NA	15	TRBV7-9	TRBJ2-7	TRBD2	CASSLARDYIYEQYF	TGTGCCAGCAGCTTAGCCCGGGACTACATCTACGAGCAGTACTTC
NA	16	TRBV7-2	TRBJ2-5	TRBD1	CASSSLGQGATETQYF	TGTGCCAGCAGCTCCCTGGGACAGGGGGCAACCGAGACCCAGTACTTC
NA	14	TRBV27	TRBJ1-2	NA	CASSLRRQQDGYTF	TGTGCCAGCAGTTTACGTAGACAGCAGGATGGCTACACCTTC
NA	16	TRBV18	TRBJ1-1	NA	CASSPPVEMRNTEAFF	TGTGCCAGCTCACCACCGGTAGAAATGCGGAACACTGAAGCTTTCTTT
NA	15	TRBV9	TRBJ2-3	TRBD2	CASSVAGRDTDTQYF	TGTGCCAGCAGCGTCGCAGGGAGGGACACAGATACGCAGTATTTT
NA	18	TRBV2	TRBJ2-7	TRBD2	CASSDGAGGALYSYEQYF	TGTGCCAGCAGTGATGGAGCGGGGGGGGCCCTTTACTCCTACGAGCAGTACTTC
NA	14	TRBV18	TRBJ1-2	TRBD1	CASSPPQGSYGYTF	TGTGCCAGCTCACCGCCACAGGGGAGCTATGGCTACACCTTC
NA	13	TRBV5-1	TRBJ2-7	NA	CASSINPSYEQYF	TGCGCCAGCAGCATAAATCCCTCCTACGAGCAGTACTTC
NA	14	TRBV11-2	TRBJ1-2	TRBD1	CASSLGGTGDGYTF	TGTGCCAGCAGCTTAGGGGGGACAGGGGATGGCTACACCTTC
NA	14	TRBV6-5	TRBJ1-5	TRBD1	CASSNYRGRQPQHF	TGTGCCAGCAGTAACTACAGGGGAAGGCAGCCCCAGCATTTT
NA	13	TRBV29-1	TRBJ2-3	NA	CSVEKQGTDTQYF	TGCAGCGTTGAAAAACAGGGCACAGATACGCAGTATTTT